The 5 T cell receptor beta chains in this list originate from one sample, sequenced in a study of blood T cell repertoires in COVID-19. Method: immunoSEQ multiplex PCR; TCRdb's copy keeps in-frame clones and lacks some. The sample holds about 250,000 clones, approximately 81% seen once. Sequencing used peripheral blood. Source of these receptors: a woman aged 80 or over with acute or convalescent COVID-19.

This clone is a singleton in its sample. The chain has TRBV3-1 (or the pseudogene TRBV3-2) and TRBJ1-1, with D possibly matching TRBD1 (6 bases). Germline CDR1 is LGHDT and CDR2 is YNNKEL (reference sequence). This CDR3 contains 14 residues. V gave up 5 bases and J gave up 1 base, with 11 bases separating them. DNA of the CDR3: TGTGCCAGCAGCTCAACAGGGACGAACACTGAAGCTTTCTTT. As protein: CASSSTGTNTEAFF.

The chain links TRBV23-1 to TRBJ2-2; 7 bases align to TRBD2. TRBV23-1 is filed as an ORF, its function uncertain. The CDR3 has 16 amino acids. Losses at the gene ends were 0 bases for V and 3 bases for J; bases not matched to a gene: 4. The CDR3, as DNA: TGCGCCAGCAGTCAATCAGAGGGAGGGTACACCGGGGAGCTGTTTTTT. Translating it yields CASSQSEGGYTGELFF.

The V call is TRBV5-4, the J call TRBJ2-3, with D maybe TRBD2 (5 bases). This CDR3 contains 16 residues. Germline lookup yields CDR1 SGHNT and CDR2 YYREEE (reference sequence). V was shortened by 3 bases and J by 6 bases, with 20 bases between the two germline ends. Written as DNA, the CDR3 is TGTGCCAGCAGCTACGCCGGGCTAGCCTCGGTGGATACGCAGTATTTT. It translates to CASSYAGLASVDTQYF.

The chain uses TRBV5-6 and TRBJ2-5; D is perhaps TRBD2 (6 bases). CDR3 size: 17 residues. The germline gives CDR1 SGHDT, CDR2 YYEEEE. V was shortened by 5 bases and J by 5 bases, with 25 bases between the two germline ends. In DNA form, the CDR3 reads TGTGCCAGCAGACAACTTACCGGACGGACTAATTGGGAGACCCAGTACTTC. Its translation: CASRQLTGRTNWETQYF.

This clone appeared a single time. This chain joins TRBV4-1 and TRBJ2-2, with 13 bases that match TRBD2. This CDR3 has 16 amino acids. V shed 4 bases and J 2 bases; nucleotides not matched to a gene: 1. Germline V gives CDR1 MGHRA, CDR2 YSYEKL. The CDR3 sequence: CASSLGLAGNTGELFF. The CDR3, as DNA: TGCGCCAGCAGCCTGGGACTAGCGGGAAACACCGGGGAGCTGTTTTTT.